What follows is one T cell receptor beta chain and its context. This specimen comes from a study of OX40 agonist ivuxolimab in advanced cancers. Measured with immunoSEQ multiplex PCR; TCRdb has only the in-frame clones, and not every one. The table has fewer than 65,000 clones, 88% seen once. Germline loops: CDR1 LNHDA, CDR2 SQIVND (reference sequence). The length of the CDR3 is 13 residues. Trimming stripped 6 bases from V and 1 base from J, with 7 bases between. The specimen was CD4+ or CD8+ T cells sorted from blood, collected in a trial of the OX40 agonist ivuxolimab. The sequence came from an adult with an advanced solid tumor such as melanoma, head and neck, liver or kidney cancer. The V gene is TRBV19, the J gene TRBJ1-3; no firm D call. In DNA form, the CDR3 reads TGTGCCAGTAGGTCGGGGTCTGGAAACACCATATATTTT. Protein: CASRSGSGNTIYF.